This T cell receptor beta chain appears in the sequencing data of a study of blood T cell dynamics during melanoma immunotherapy. Clones were read by immunoSEQ multiplex PCR, and TCRdb kept only the in-frame ones, dropping some. This repertoire shows about 12,000 clones, 70% to 90% found once; its top ten account for about 4.2%. The CDR3 totals 14 residues. The trim removed 9 bases at V and 8 bases at J, leaving 8 bases unmatched. Germline loops: CDR1 ENHRY, CDR2 SYGVKD. Time point described: week 3, after first cycle of checkpoint inhibitor. One draw preceded checkpoint blockade; another followed its first cycle at week 3. Response was assessed by RECIST 1.1 at 12 weeks, except two rapid progressors. As for this clone: Its target is not known.

Overall study results and limits: PBMC repertoires of eventual disease-control patients split at W3 into clonality or diversity gains. The study could not tell melanoma-specific clones from general immune activation.

V and J are TRBV10-3 and TRBJ2-1; 12 nucleotides agree with TRBD1. This sequence was found in a human donor with melanoma. The input for sequencing was blood, taken from a patient treated with checkpoint blockade. The CDR3 loop reads CAMGAGTGGHEQFF. CDR3 coding DNA: TGTGCCATGGGGGCGGGGACAGGGGGCCATGAGCAGTTCTTC.